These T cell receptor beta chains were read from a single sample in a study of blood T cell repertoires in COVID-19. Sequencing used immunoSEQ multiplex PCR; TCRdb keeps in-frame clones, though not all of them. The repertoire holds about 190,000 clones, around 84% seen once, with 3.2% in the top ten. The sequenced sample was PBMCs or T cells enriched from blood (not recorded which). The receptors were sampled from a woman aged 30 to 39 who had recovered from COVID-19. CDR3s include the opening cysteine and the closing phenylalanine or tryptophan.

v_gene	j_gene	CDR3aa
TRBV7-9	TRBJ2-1	CASSLALKAGAPNNEQFF
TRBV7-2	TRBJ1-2	CASSLDAGGNGYTF
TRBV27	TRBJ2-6	CASSFRQFLSGANVLTF
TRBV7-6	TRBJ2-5	CASSLNSETQYF
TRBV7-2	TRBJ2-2	CASSYVPSGELFF
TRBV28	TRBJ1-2	CASSFLSAGGSYGYTF
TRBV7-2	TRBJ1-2	CASRPQGSYGYTF
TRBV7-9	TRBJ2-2	CASRQAARELFF
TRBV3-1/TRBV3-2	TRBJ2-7	CASSPVRGYLDEQYF
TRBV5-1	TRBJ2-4	CASSFGENIQYF
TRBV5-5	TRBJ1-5	CASTSGTSKGPQHF
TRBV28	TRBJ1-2	CASSFGQAYGYTF
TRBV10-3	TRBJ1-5	CASSGVNSNQPQHF
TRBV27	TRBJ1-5	CASSAYSGQPQHF
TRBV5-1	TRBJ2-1	CASSSGTRSYNEQFF
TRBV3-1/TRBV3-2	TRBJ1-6	CASSQNSDNSPLHF
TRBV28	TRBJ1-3	CASRPMGTAGNTIYF
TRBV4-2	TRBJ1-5	CASSQGPGRDQPQHF
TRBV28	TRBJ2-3	CASSLGLAADTQYF
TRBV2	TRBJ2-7	CASSESGGEVYEQYF
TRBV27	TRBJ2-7	CASSPSWDRLSYEQYF
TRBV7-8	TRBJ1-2	CASSRFPLTGDYGYTF
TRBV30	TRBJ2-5	CAWSVGALAGDRGETQYF
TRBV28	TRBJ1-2	CASTRESDGYTF
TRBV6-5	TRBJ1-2	CASSITATYGYTF
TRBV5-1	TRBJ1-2	CASSFSKGGQDGYTF
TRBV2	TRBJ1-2	CARARDSANYGYTF
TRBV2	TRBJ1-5	CASSRNQPQHF
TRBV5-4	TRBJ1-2	CASGWDRGNYGYTF
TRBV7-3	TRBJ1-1	CASSLTGLNTEAFF